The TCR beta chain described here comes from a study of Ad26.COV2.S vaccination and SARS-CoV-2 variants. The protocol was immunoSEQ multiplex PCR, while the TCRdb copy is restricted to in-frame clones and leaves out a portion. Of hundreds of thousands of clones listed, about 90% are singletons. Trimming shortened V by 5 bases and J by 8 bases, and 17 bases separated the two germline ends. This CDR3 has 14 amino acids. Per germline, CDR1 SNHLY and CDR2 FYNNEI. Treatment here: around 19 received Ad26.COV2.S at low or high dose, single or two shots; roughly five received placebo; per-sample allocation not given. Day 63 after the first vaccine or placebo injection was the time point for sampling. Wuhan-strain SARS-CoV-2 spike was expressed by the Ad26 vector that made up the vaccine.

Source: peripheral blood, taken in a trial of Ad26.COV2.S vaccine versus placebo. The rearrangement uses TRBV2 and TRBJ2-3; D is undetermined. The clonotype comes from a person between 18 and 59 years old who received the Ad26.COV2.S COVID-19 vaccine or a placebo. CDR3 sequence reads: CASSPSTSLGTQYF. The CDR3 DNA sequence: TGTGCCAGCAGTCCCAGCACCAGTCTGGGTACGCAGTATTTT.